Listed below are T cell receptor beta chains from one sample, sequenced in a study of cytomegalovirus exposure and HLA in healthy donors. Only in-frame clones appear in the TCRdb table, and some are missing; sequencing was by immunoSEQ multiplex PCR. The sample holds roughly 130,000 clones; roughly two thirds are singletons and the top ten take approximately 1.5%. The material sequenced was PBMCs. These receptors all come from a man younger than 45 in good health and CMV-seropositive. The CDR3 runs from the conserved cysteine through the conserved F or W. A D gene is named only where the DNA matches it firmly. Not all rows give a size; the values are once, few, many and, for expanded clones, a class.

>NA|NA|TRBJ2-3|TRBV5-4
CASSDKRGFTDTQYF
TGTGCCAGCAGCGACAAAAGGGGTTTCACAGATACGCAGTATTTT
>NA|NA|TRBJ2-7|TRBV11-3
CASSLRGTVEYEQYF
TGTGCCAGCAGCTTACGCGGGACTGTCGAATACGAGCAGTACTTC
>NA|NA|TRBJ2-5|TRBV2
CASGVIQETQYF
TGTGCCAGCGGAGTAATTCAGGAGACCCAGTACTTC
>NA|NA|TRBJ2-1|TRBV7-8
CASTYFSGAGKRNEQFF
TGTGCCAGCACCTATTTCTCTGGGGCGGGAAAGAGGAATGAGCAGTTCTTC
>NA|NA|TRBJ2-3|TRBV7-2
CASSAADTQYF
TGTGCCAGCAGCGCGGCAGATACGCAGTATTTT
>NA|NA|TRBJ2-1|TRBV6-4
CASSDISRGEQFF
TGTGCCAGCAGTGACATATCAAGGGGTGAGCAGTTCTTC
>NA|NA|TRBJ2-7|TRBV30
CAWSVKRVPYEQYF
TGTGCCTGGAGCGTTAAGCGGGTGCCCTACGAGCAGTACTTC
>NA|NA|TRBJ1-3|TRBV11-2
CASSATDLNLGNTIYF
TGTGCCAGCAGCGCGACAGACCTAAATCTGGGAAACACCATATATTTT
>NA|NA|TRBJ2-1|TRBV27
CASSGTQNEQFF
TGTGCCAGCAGTGGGACTCAAAATGAGCAGTTCTTC
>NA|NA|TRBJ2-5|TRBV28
CASSPGLQETQYF
TGTGCCAGCAGTCCTGGGCTCCAAGAGACCCAGTACTTC
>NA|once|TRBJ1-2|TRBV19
CASSNRDVIYGYTF
TGTGCCAGTAGTAACAGGGACGTAATCTATGGCTACACCTTC
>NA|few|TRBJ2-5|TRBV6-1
CASSLDYQETQYF
TGTGCCAGCAGCTTGGACTACCAAGAGACCCAGTACTTC
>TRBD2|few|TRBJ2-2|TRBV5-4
CASSTGLAGGNANTGELFF
TGTGCCAGCAGCACCGGACTAGCGGGAGGGAACGCGAACACCGGGGAGCTGTTTTTT
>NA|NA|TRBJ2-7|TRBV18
CASSPPYPISGIYEQYF
TGTGCCAGCTCACCCCCTTACCCCATCTCCGGTATCTACGAGCAGTACTTC
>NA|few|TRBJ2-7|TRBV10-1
CASSQWPTGGEQYF
TGCGCCAGCAGCCAATGGCCTACCGGGGGCGAGCAGTACTTC
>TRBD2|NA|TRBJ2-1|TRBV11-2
CASSHQSRTSARHNEQFF
TGTGCCAGCAGCCACCAGTCGAGGACTAGCGCGCGCCACAATGAGCAGTTCTTC
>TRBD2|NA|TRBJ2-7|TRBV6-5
CASRTSDSYEQYF
TGTGCCAGCAGAACTAGCGACTCCTACGAGCAGTACTTC
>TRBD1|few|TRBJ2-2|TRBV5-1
CASSQIGGAGGTGELFF
TGCGCCAGCAGCCAAATAGGGGGCGCAGGGGGCACCGGGGAGCTGTTTTTT
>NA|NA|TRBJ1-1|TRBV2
CASRKDSFEAFF
TGTGCCAGCAGGAAGGACAGTTTTGAAGCTTTCTTT
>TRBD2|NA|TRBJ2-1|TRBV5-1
CASSPLSGRVNEQFF
TGCGCCAGCAGCCCCTTAAGCGGGAGGGTCAATGAGCAGTTCTTC
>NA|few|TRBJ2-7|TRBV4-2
CASSRQGSYEQYF
TGTGCCAGCAGCCGTCAGGGGTCCTACGAGCAGTACTTC
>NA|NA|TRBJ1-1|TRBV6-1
CASSDWGGEVAEAFF
TGTGCCAGCAGCGACTGGGGAGGGGAAGTGGCTGAAGCTTTCTTT
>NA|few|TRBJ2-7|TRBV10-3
CAISAAQVPSYEQYF
TGTGCCATCAGTGCCGCACAGGTTCCCTCCTACGAGCAGTACTTC
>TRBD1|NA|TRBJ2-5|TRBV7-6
CASSLAGQGGETQYF
TGTGCCAGCAGCTTAGCCGGACAGGGGGGGGAGACCCAGTACTTC